This T cell receptor beta chain was sequenced for a study of T-cell reconstitution after alpha-beta-depleted transplantation in children (dated by TCRdb to about 2016). For the study in its entirety: T-cell immune reconstitution after TCRalphabeta/CD19-depleted allogeneic hematopoietic cell transplantation in children was quantitatively tracked in the study by means of TCR repertoire profiling.

General study outcomes and caveats: The apparently early recovery of alphabetaT-cell counts about two months after transplant reportedly depended on only several hundred rapidly expanded clones that came from non-depleted graft cells. The frequencies of hyperexpanded clones fell over the following months, and after one year, T-cell counts and TCRbeta diversity were mostly attributed to newly produced T cells. In some patients, the high TCRbeta diversity seen at day 60 was put down to recipient T cells and intrathymic progenitors that had survived conditioning.

The library was made by PCR. For sequencing, an Illumina HiSeq 2500 was employed. TCR libraries were prepared with molecular barcoding, using unique molecular identifiers to normalize TCRbeta repertoire quantification. TCRdb itself trimmed the public reads at Q25 with fastp, ran MiXCR and retained productive beta chains. Here each entry gathers all rows of one CDR3 protein and keeps the most common genes and DNA. The sample table records approximately 300,000 distinct CDR3 sequences; roughly 8.2% of these occur just once. The ten largest make up approximately 9.1% of the sample. V loses 4 bases, J loses 3 bases, and the germline ends lie 11 bases apart. CDR1 KGHDR and CDR2 SFDVKD are derived from the germline V gene. CDR3 length: 15 amino acids, cysteine to phenylalanine. Here the CDR3 DNA is all that survives: 45 bases in frame from base 1. The sample's treatment or condition, from its label and the paper: allogeneic hematopoietic cell transplantation with graft depleted of TCRalphabeta T cells and CD19 B cells. TCRalphabeta/CD19-depleted allogeneic hematopoietic cell grafts were given to the transplant recipients, all of whom were children.

The table lists this clonotype with a few counts. Its antigen remains undetermined. Base qualities are missing; no much larger clone stands one base away. The specimen was peripheral blood, collected 360 days after TCRalphabeta/CD19-depleted stem cell transplant. The sequence derives from a female patient aged 2-10 years who had a stem cell transplant for Fanconi anemia, so the T cells may come from the graft donor. This chain is built from TRBV24-1 and TRBJ2-2, and perhaps TRBD1 as D gene, on 6 matching bases. The CDR3 region: CATSEMGHDTGELFF. The nucleotide sequence is given as TGTGCCACCAGTGAAATGGGACATGACACCGGGGAGCTGTTTTTT.